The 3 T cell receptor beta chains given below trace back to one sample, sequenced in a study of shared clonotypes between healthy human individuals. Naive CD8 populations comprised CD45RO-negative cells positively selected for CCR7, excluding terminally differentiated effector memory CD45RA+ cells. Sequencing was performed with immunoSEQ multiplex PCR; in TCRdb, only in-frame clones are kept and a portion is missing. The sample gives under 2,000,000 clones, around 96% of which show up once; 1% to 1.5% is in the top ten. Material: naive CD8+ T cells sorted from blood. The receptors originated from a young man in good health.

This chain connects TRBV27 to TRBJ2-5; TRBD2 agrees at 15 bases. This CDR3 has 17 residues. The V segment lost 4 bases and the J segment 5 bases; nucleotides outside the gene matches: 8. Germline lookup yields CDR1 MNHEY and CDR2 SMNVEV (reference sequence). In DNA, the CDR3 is TGTGCCAGCAGTTCCTGGACTAGCGGGGGGGCCCATGAGACCCAGTACTTC. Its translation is CASSSWTSGGAHETQYF.

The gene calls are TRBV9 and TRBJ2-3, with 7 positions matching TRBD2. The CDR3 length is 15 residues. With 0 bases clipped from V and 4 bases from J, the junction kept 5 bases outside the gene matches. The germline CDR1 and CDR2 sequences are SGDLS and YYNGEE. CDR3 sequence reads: CASSVGGRVADTQYF. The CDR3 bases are TGTGCCAGCAGCGTAGGAGGGAGGGTCGCAGATACGCAGTATTTT.

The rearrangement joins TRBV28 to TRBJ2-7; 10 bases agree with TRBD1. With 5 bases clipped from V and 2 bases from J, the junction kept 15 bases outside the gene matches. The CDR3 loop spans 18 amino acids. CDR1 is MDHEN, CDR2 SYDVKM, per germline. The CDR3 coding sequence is TGTGCCAGCAGTGCCCTCCGACAGGGGGCTATTTTGGCCTACGAGCAGTACTTC. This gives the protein CASSALRQGAILAYEQYF.